What follows are 28 T cell receptor beta chains derived from one specimen sequenced in a study of shared clonotypes between healthy human individuals. In the naive CD8 group, cells lacked CD45RO and were positively selected for CCR7, so terminally differentiated effector memory CD45RA+ cells were left out. Profiling relied on immunoSEQ multiplex PCR, and the TCRdb table lists in-frame clones only, not all of them. The sample has about 2.1 million clones; around 93% are singletons. Specimen: naive CD8+ T cells from PBMCs. Every receptor here comes from a man aged 18 to 30 in good health. Some clones in this sample may be carry-over from other donors' samples.

CDR3 residues: CASSSAVTPSTDTQYF. CDR3 bases: TGTGCCAGCAGCTCAGCGGTTACTCCTAGCACAGATACGCAGTATTTT. The chain couples TRBV5-6 to TRBJ2-3, with a tentative D call TRBD2 (5 bases). Between the trimmed V and J ends, which lost 3 bases and 0 bases, there was a span of 14 bases. The CDR3 consists of 16 residues. Germline assignment: CDR1 SGHDT and CDR2 YYEEEE.

V usage is TRBV19 and J usage is TRBJ2-1, with 14 bases that match TRBD2. The CDR3 is 14 amino acids. With V trimmed by 7 bases and J by 10 bases, 6 bases remained unmatched. CDR1 LNHDA and CDR2 SQIVND come from the germline V gene (reference sequence). CDR3: CASNSGLAGVEQFF. The CDR3 DNA reads as TGTGCCAGTAACTCGGGACTAGCGGGAGTCGAGCAGTTCTTC. Together with reference TRBV19 and TRBJ2-1, the CDR3 gives the full variable domain: DGGITQSPKYLFRKEGQNVTLSCEQNLNHDAMYWYRQDPGQGLRLIYYSQIVNDFQKGDIAEGYSVSREKKESFPLTVTSAQKNPTAFYLCASNSGLAGVEQFFGPGTRLTVL.

CDR3 in DNA: TGTGCCAGTAGTATAGGGGGGGAGTACCTCTCCTACGAGCAGTACTTC. Translated: CASSIGGEYLSYEQYF. This chain joins TRBV19 and TRBJ2-7; tentative D call: TRBD2 (6 bases). This CDR3 contains 16 residues. Trimming took 1 base from V and 0 from J, leaving 13 bases between them. In germline, CDR1 is LNHDA, CDR2 SQIVND (reference sequence).

The rearrangement links TRBV7-8 to TRBJ2-7, with D maybe TRBD2 (5 bases). The CDR3 length is 14 residues. Germline assignment: CDR1 SGHVS and CDR2 FQNEAQ. Trimming left V 5 bases short and J 3 bases short, with 14 bases between. For the CDR3, the DNA is TGTGCCAGCAGCGCCGGACTCCTCCTCTACGAGCAGTACTTC. It codes for CASSAGLLLYEQYF.

Concerning this clone: The same CDR3 can be traced to other DNA sequences in this sample. The DNA for the CDR3 is TGTGCCAGCAGAGACAGTAATCAAGAGACCCAGTACTTC. This sequence encodes CASRDSNQETQYF. J is TRBJ2-5 and V is TRBV2; D is possibly TRBD1 (5 bases). Germline CDR1 and CDR2: SNHLY and FYNNEI. The CDR3 covers 13 residues. Trimming pared 6 bases from V and 2 bases from J, leaving 10 bases between.

The chain carries TRBV5-5 and TRBJ2-2, with 14 bases aligning to TRBD2. V lost 4 bases, J lost 0 bases, and 5 bases stayed unmatched. CDR3 length: 18 residues. Per the germline V gene, CDR1 is SGHKS and CDR2 is YYEKEE (reference sequence). The CDR3 loop is CASSAGLAGEANTGELFF. CDR3 coding DNA: TGTGCCAGCAGCGCGGGACTAGCGGGAGAGGCGAACACCGGGGAGCTGTTTTTT.

V and J are TRBV7-8 and TRBJ2-6; D ambiguous. Trimming took 10 bases from V and 0 from J, leaving 13 bases between them. CDR3 length: 15 residues. The germline V gene encodes CDR1 SGHVS and CDR2 FQNEAQ. The CDR3: CAIRPRSSGANVLTF. The CDR3 nucleotides read TGTGCCATCCGGCCGAGAAGCTCTGGGGCCAACGTCCTGACTTTC.

The chain uses TRBV7-6 and TRBJ2-2; tentatively, D is TRBD2 (6 bases). Germline V gives CDR1 SGHVS, CDR2 FNYEAQ. CDR3 length: 15 residues. Trimming removed 1 base at V and 6 bases at J, with 12 bases between. The CDR3 DNA reads as TGTGCCAGCAGCTTAGAATGGGGGGAACCCGGGGAGCTGTTTTTT. The encoded protein is CASSLEWGEPGELFF.

This sequence joins TRBV29-1 and TRBJ2-7, with D perhaps matching TRBD2 (5 bases). CDR3 length: 15 amino acids. The V end was cut by 3 bases, the J end by 0 bases, with 15 bases between. CDR1 and CDR2 from the germline V gene are SQVTM and ANQGSEA. The DNA for the CDR3 is TGCAGCGTTGAGTTGCAGCGGACCAACTCCTACGAGCAGTACTTC. Translation: CSVELQRTNSYEQYF.

CDR3: CASSLTGLRNTEAFF. The CDR3 DNA is TGTGCCAGCAGCCTCACGGGACTTAGGAACACTGAAGCTTTCTTT. This rearrangement joins TRBV21-1 to TRBJ1-1. TRBV21-1 is shown as a pseudogene. This CDR3 is built from 15 residues.

This chain uses TRBV14 with TRBJ2-1; D is unresolved. The CDR3 extends over 13 amino acids. CDR1 is SGHDN and CDR2 is FVKESK in the germline V gene. Trimming removed 0 bases from V and 5 bases from J, with 5 bases in between. CDR3 DNA: TGTGCCAGCAGCCAAGATGGACACAATGAGCAGTTCTTC. Its translation is CASSQDGHNEQFF.

This chain joins TRBV28 and TRBJ2-3; D perhaps matches TRBD2 (6 bases). In germline, CDR1 is MDHEN, CDR2 SYDVKM. With 4 bases removed from V and 11 bases from J, the gap between germline ends came to 13 bases. The CDR3 sequence is 12 residues long. CDR3 nucleotides: TGTGCCAGCAGTTCCTTCGGGACTTTGCAGTATTTT. This gives the protein CASSSFGTLQYF.

Regarding this clone: Distinct nucleotide sequences in the sample also encode this CDR3. The rearrangement uses TRBV9 and TRBJ2-7; TRBD1 matches at 8 bases. The CDR3 extends over 14 amino acids. With 3 bases clipped from V and 4 bases from J, the junction kept 6 bases outside the gene matches. Germline V gives CDR1 SGDLS, CDR2 YYNGEE. CDR3 sequence reads: CASSAGQGEYEQYF. CDR3 nucleotides: TGTGCCAGCAGCGCCGGACAGGGAGAGTACGAGCAGTACTTC.

The sample holds one count of this clone. This chain links TRBV5-6 with TRBJ2-1; tentatively, D is TRBD1 (6 bases). The V gene lost 3 bases and the J gene lost 4 bases, with 11 bases spanning the gap. Germline V lookup: CDR1 SGHDT, CDR2 YYEEEE. This CDR3 comprises 14 residues. Here the CDR3 reads CASSSGQIYNEQFF. The CDR3 DNA reads TGTGCCAGCAGCTCCGGACAGATATACAATGAGCAGTTCTTC. Full variable domain (outside the CDR3, taken from reference TRBV5-6 and TRBJ2-1): DAGVTQSPTHLIKTRGQQVTLRCSPKSGHDTVSWYQQALGQGPQFIFQYYEEEERQRGNFPDRFSGHQFPNYSSELNVNALLLGDSALYLCASSSGQIYNEQFFGPGTRLTVL.

The CDR3 region is CASSQENAFLSSGANVLTF. The CDR3 DNA reads as TGCGCCAGCAGCCAAGAAAATGCCTTCTTGAGCTCTGGGGCCAACGTCCTGACTTTC. The chain joins TRBV4-1 to TRBJ2-6; no definite D call. Germline loops: CDR1 MGHRA, CDR2 YSYEKL. This CDR3 is built from 19 residues. The V and J ends lost 0 bases and 0 bases respectively, with 15 bases between them.

The chain couples TRBV27 to TRBJ1-5; 7 bases align to TRBD1. This CDR3 region has 17 residues. With V trimmed by 3 bases and J by 1 base, 9 bases remained unmatched. Germline V CDR1 and CDR2: MNHEY, SMNVEV (reference sequence). CDR3 sequence reads: CASSFRQQGRSNQPQHF. CDR3 sequence (DNA): TGTGCCAGCAGTTTCCGTCAACAGGGGAGAAGCAATCAGCCCCAGCATTTT.

This clone appeared a few times. The chain has TRBV27 and TRBJ2-3; either TRBD1 or TRBD2 may fit D (5 bases each). The ends were cut back, 10 bases at V and 0 bases at J, with 8 bases in the middle. Germline V CDR1 and CDR2: MNHEY, SMNVEV (reference sequence). The CDR3 consists of 12 residues. The DNA for the CDR3 is TGTGCCACCGGGGACAGCACAGATACGCAGTATTTT. Amino acid sequence: CATGDSTDTQYF.

The chain couples TRBV9 to TRBJ2-2; the match to TRBD2 covers 9 bases. Trimming cost V 2 bases and J 1 base; bases outside gene matches: 3. The CDR3 runs to 16 residues. Germline V gene lookup returns CDR1 SGDLS and CDR2 YYNGEE. This CDR3 reads CASSVPTSGNTGELFF. DNA of the CDR3: TGTGCCAGCAGCGTGCCGACTAGCGGGAACACCGGGGAGCTGTTTTTT.

The genes are TRBV11-2 and TRBJ2-1; 11 nucleotides match TRBD2. V shed 5 bases and J 8 bases; nucleotides not matched to a gene: 14. From germline, CDR1 is SGHAT and CDR2 FQNNGV. CDR3 size: 17 residues. The CDR3 spells CASSTGNSGRAWHEQFF. Here the CDR3 DNA reads TGTGCCAGCAGCACGGGCAATAGCGGGAGGGCCTGGCATGAGCAGTTCTTC. The full variable domain, with the rest looked up from reference TRBV11-2 and TRBJ2-1, is EAGVAQSPRYKIIEKRQSVAFWCNPISGHATLYWYQQILGQGPKLLIQFQNNGVVDDSQLPKDRFSAERLKGVDSTLKIQPAKLEDSAVYLCASSTGNSGRAWHEQFFGPGTRLTVL.

The chain recombines TRBV15 with TRBJ2-1; maybe TRBD1 (6 bases). Germline V gives CDR1 LNHNV, CDR2 YYDKDF (reference sequence). V lost 1 base and J lost 3, with 16 bases in between. This CDR3 has 17 amino acids. The CDR3: CATSRVLRGTLYNEQFF. The DNA for the CDR3 is TGTGCCACCAGCAGAGTGCTTAGGGGGACGCTCTACAATGAGCAGTTCTTC.

V and J are TRBV4-3 and TRBJ2-7; the match to TRBD1 covers 9 bases. The V gene's germline CDR1 is LGHNA and CDR2 YSLEER. The junction had 5 bases not matched to a gene; V was cut back by 1 base and J by 4 bases. The CDR3 length is 15 residues. In DNA, the CDR3 is TGCGCCAGCAGCCAAGGCCGGACAGGGGATTACGAGCAGTACTTC. Protein sequence: CASSQGRTGDYEQYF.

V usage is TRBV28 and J usage is TRBJ2-7, with D perhaps given as TRBD1 or TRBD2 (6 bases each). The CDR3 runs to 15 residues. V lost 3 bases, J lost 7 bases, and 19 bases lay in between. The germline V gene has CDR1 MDHEN and CDR2 SYDVKM. CDR3 bases: TGTGCCAGCAGTTTCGGCAGGGGACTTTTGGGAGAGCAGTACTTC. It codes for CASSFGRGLLGEQYF.

This clone was picked up one time. The sample holds other DNA sequences that translate to the same CDR3. V is TRBV11-2 and J is TRBJ2-1, with D possibly TRBD2 on 6 matching bases. This CDR3 contains 16 residues. V was shortened by 3 bases and J by 0 bases, with 12 bases between the two germline ends. Looked up from germline, CDR1 is SGHAT and CDR2 is FQNNGV. The CDR3 sequence: CASSFSGGSSYNEQFF. CDR3 sequence (DNA): TGTGCCAGCAGCTTTAGCGGAGGGAGCTCCTACAATGAGCAGTTCTTC.

The chain joins TRBV6-1 to TRBJ2-1; D gene unclear. Deletions cut 4 bases from V and 4 bases from J, with 17 bases between. From germline, CDR1 is MNHNS and CDR2 SASEGT. The CDR3 covers 16 residues. For the CDR3, the DNA is TGTGCCAGCAGTGGACTCACCGGGCCTACATACAATGAGCAGTTCTTC. The encoded protein is CASSGLTGPTYNEQFF.

Here the CDR3 DNA reads TGTGCCAGCAGCTTATTGGACAGGGGAGATTCACCCCTCCACTTT. This translates into CASSLLDRGDSPLHF. The V call is TRBV7-2, the J call TRBJ1-6, with 9 bases fitting TRBD1. V shed 2 bases and J 8 bases; nucleotides not matched to a gene: 4. The CDR3 spans 15 residues. The germline gives CDR1 SGHTA, CDR2 FQGNSA.

The V gene is TRBV5-1, the J gene TRBJ2-1, with 9 bases fitting TRBD1. The CDR3 totals 14 residues. The V segment lost 4 bases and the J segment 5 bases; nucleotides outside the gene matches: 4. Germline V CDR1 and CDR2: SGHRS, YFSETQ. Here the CDR3 DNA reads TGCGCCAGCAGCGTAGGGACAGGGAACAATGAGCAGTTCTTC. Its translation: CASSVGTGNNEQFF.

The genes are TRBV28 and TRBJ2-5; D remains unclear. Per the germline V gene, CDR1 is MDHEN and CDR2 is SYDVKM. The CDR3 has 14 residues. Trimming pared 2 bases from V and 0 bases from J, leaving 7 bases between. The CDR3 DNA reads as TGTGCCAGCAGTTTAGGCGCATACCAAGAGACCCAGTACTTC. This encodes CASSLGAYQETQYF.

J is TRBJ2-1 and V is TRBV25-1, with TRBD2 identical over 7 bases. Germline V gene data show CDR1 as MGHDK and CDR2 as SYGVNS. V gave up 3 bases and J gave up 3 bases; unmatched junction bases: 2. The CDR3 totals 14 residues. The CDR3: CASSEREHYNEQFF. The CDR3 DNA sequence: TGTGCCAGCAGTGAGCGGGAGCACTACAATGAGCAGTTCTTC.